These 28 T cell receptor beta chains originate from one sample sequenced in a study of shared clonotypes between healthy human individuals. Profiling relied on immunoSEQ multiplex PCR, and the TCRdb table lists in-frame clones only, not all of them. The sample records about 1.9 million clones, approximately 92% being singletons. The naive CD8 population came from CD45RO-negative cells selected for CCR7, without terminally differentiated effector memory CD45RA+ cells. Sample: naive CD8+ T cells from PBMCs. These receptors came from a young man in good health. Some clones in this sample may be carry-over from other donors' samples.

The chain combines TRBV28 with TRBJ1-3; 10 nucleotides line up with TRBD1. Germline trimming cut 6 bases from V and 7 bases from J; bases unmatched to any gene: 21. The CDR3 is 19 residues long. Germline lookup yields CDR1 MDHEN and CDR2 SYDVKM. The CDR3 sequence is CASRKLKFAGTGVGNTIYF. DNA of the CDR3: TGTGCCAGCAGAAAACTAAAATTTGCCGGGACAGGGGTTGGTAACACCATATATTTT.

The chain couples TRBV11-2 to TRBJ2-1; 11 bases map to TRBD2. V trimming: 0 bases; J trimming: 3 bases; junction bases outside the gene matches: 7. Germline V gene lookup returns CDR1 SGHAT and CDR2 FQNNGV. This CDR3 is 18 amino acids long. The CDR3 protein is CASSLDERLAGGYNEQFF. CDR3 nucleotides: TGTGCCAGCAGCTTAGATGAGAGGCTAGCGGGAGGCTACAATGAGCAGTTCTTC.

The rearrangement joins TRBV5-1 to TRBJ2-6; possible D gene TRBD1, 6 bases. The length of the CDR3 is 17 residues. The germline V gene has CDR1 SGHRS and CDR2 YFSETQ. The V and J ends lost 6 bases and 2 bases respectively, with 18 bases between them. CDR3 in amino acids: CASKGSGARPGANVLTF. CDR3 nucleotides: TGCGCCAGCAAAGGTTCAGGGGCCCGGCCTGGGGCCAACGTCCTGACTTTC. Using reference TRBV5-1 and TRBJ2-6 for the parts outside the CDR3, the full variable domain is KAGVTQTPRYLIKTRGQQVTLSCSPISGHRSVSWYQQTPGQGLQFLFEYFSETQRNKGNFPGRFSGRQFSNSRSEMNVSTLELGDSALYLCASKGSGARPGANVLTFGAGSRLTVL.

This clone was seen once. This chain links TRBV29-1 with TRBJ2-3, with D tentatively TRBD1 or TRBD2 (5 bases each). There are 15 residues in the CDR3. The ends were cut back, 0 bases at V and 2 bases at J, with 12 bases in the middle. Germline values: CDR1 SQVTM, CDR2 ANQGSEA. This CDR3 is CSVEEWGSATDTQYF. As DNA, the CDR3 is TGCAGCGTTGAAGAATGGGGGTCCGCCACAGATACGCAGTATTTT.

This chain uses TRBV5-6 with TRBJ2-5; possibly TRBD2 for D (5 bases). The CDR3 consists of 14 residues. Per germline, CDR1 SGHDT and CDR2 YYEEEE. V lost 1 base to trimming and J lost 0 bases, with 7 bases between them. The CDR3 sequence: CASSLKRDQETQYF. CDR3 DNA sequence: TGTGCCAGCAGCTTGAAGAGGGACCAAGAGACCCAGTACTTC.

Notes on this clone: This same CDR3 is encoded by further DNA sequences in the sample. V usage is TRBV6-5 and J usage is TRBJ2-5; D is perhaps TRBD2 (6 bases). This CDR3 is built from 14 residues. CDR1 MNHEY and CDR2 SVGAGI come from the germline V gene. V was cut by 2 bases and J by 1 base, with 8 bases left in between. CDR3: CASSYGGVQETQYF. The CDR3 DNA follows: TGTGCCAGCAGTTACGGCGGGGTCCAAGAGACCCAGTACTTC.

This sequence joins TRBV29-1 and TRBJ2-7, with a tentative D call TRBD2 (6 bases). Germline V CDR1 and CDR2: SQVTM, ANQGSEA. The CDR3 sequence is 15 residues long. V was trimmed by 0 bases and J by 2 bases, leaving 14 bases between them. This chain's CDR3 is CSVEDLRGIAYEQYF. CDR3 bases: TGCAGCGTTGAAGATCTTCGGGGGATCGCCTACGAGCAGTACTTC.

CDR3 protein: CATINPRSGNTIYF. The CDR3 bases are TGTGCCACCATAAACCCCCGGTCTGGAAACACCATATATTTT. The V call is TRBV15, the J call TRBJ1-3; D is unresolved. Germline-derived CDR1 and CDR2 are LNHNV and YYDKDF (reference sequence). The CDR3 loop spans 14 amino acids. V was pared by 7 bases and J by 1 base, with 11 bases between.

CDR3 region: CASSIDISNGYTF. The CDR3 nucleotides read TGTGCCAGTAGTATAGATATAAGTAATGGCTACACCTTC. The J gene is TRBJ1-2, the V gene TRBV19; no definite D call. This CDR3 is 13 amino acids long. The germline V gene encodes CDR1 LNHDA and CDR2 SQIVND (reference sequence). V gave up 0 bases and J gave up 6 bases, with 8 bases separating them.

This chain links TRBV7-6 with TRBJ2-3; 9 bases are shared with TRBD1. The CDR3 extends over 15 amino acids. Germline V lookup: CDR1 SGHVS, CDR2 FNYEAQ. V dropped 5 bases and J dropped 0; count of bases not matched to a gene: 3. CDR3 sequence: CASSPGTGSTDTQYF. DNA of the CDR3: TGTGCCAGCAGCCCAGGGACAGGGAGCACAGATACGCAGTATTTT.

The chain carries TRBV27 and TRBJ2-3; 12 positions agree with TRBD2. The CDR3 is 15 amino acids. CDR1 is MNHEY and CDR2 is SMNVEV in the germline V gene (reference sequence). The V gene end was trimmed by 7 bases and the J gene end by 0 bases; junction bases not matched to a gene: 2. The CDR3 is CASMTSGGSTDTQYF. The CDR3 bases are TGTGCCAGCATGACTAGCGGGGGTAGCACAGATACGCAGTATTTT.

The chain couples TRBV7-9 to TRBJ2-1, with D perhaps TRBD2 (6 bases). The ends were cut back, 2 bases at V and 4 bases at J, with 12 bases in the middle. The CDR3 contains 15 residues. Germline V gene data show CDR1 as SEHNR and CDR2 as FQNEAQ (reference sequence). In DNA form, the CDR3 reads TGTGCCAGCAGCTTATCCGGGAGACTTTACAATGAGCAGTTCTTC. Translated, it gives CASSLSGRLYNEQFF.

This chain links TRBV27 with TRBJ1-4; D unclear. CDR1 and CDR2 from the germline V gene are MNHEY and SMNVEV (reference sequence). Deletions cut 9 bases from V and 8 bases from J, with 19 bases between. The CDR3 is 14 residues long. CDR3 DNA sequence: TGTGCCAGTGCTTTTAGAGTCCCCGGGGAAAAACTGTTTTTT. Translated, it gives CASAFRVPGEKLFF.

The rearrangement joins TRBV11-2 to TRBJ2-1, with D tentatively TRBD1 (6 bases). CDR3 size: 18 residues. Germline V CDR1 and CDR2: SGHAT, FQNNGV. Trimming removed 4 bases at V and 1 base at J, with 20 bases between. The CDR3 sequence is CASSSYTGPQGSYNEQFF. The CDR3 DNA reads TGTGCCAGCAGCTCATATACAGGGCCCCAGGGGTCCTACAATGAGCAGTTCTTC.

This chain connects TRBV27 to TRBJ2-1, with 8 positions matching TRBD2. Losses at the gene ends were 6 bases for V and 9 bases for J; bases not matched to a gene: 4. The CDR3 has 12 residues. CDR1 is MNHEY and CDR2 is SMNVEV in the germline V gene (reference sequence). In DNA form, the CDR3 reads TGTGCCAGCAGACCAGCGGGAGTTGAGCAGTTCTTC. It yields the protein CASRPAGVEQFF.

The chain links TRBV29-1 to TRBJ1-2; a possible D gene is TRBD1 (5 bases). V was trimmed by 6 bases and J by 3 bases, leaving 11 bases between them. The CDR3 covers 12 residues. The germline gives CDR1 SQVTM, CDR2 ANQGSEA. CDR3 sequence (DNA): TGCAGCGTACACCGGGACGACTATGGCTACACCTTC. This codes for CSVHRDDYGYTF.

This rearrangement joins TRBV9 to TRBJ1-6; no clear D gene. There are 14 residues in the CDR3. V was clipped by 5 bases and J by 11 bases, with 17 bases between them. Germline CDR1 and CDR2: SGDLS and YYNGEE. The CDR3 sequence: CASSQTVPLAPLHF. CDR3 coding DNA: TGTGCCAGCAGTCAGACGGTCCCCCTGGCACCCCTCCACTTT.

The V call is TRBV15, the J call TRBJ1-2; D is undetermined. The CDR3 length is 14 residues. The germline V and J ends were trimmed by 0 bases and 4 bases, with 9 bases remaining between them. CDR1 is LNHNV and CDR2 is YYDKDF in the germline V gene (reference sequence). The CDR3, as DNA: TGTGCCACCAGCAGAGATGCCGGGAGCTATGGCTACACCTTC. Protein sequence: CATSRDAGSYGYTF.

The V gene is TRBV6-5, the J gene TRBJ2-7; 11 positions match TRBD2. The V gene end was trimmed by 5 bases and the J gene end by 2 bases; junction bases not matched to a gene: 5. The CDR3 extends over 15 amino acids. Germline-derived CDR1 and CDR2 are MNHEY and SVGAGI. CDR3 in amino acids: CASSRTSGRPYEQYF. The DNA of the CDR3 is TGTGCCAGCAGTCGGACTAGCGGGCGACCCTACGAGCAGTACTTC.

The V gene is TRBV10-3, the J gene TRBJ1-1, with a tentative D call TRBD1 (6 bases). V was clipped by 8 bases and J by 1 base, with 11 bases between them. Germline V gene lookup returns CDR1 ENHRY and CDR2 SYGVKD. CDR3 size: 13 residues. CDR3 residues: CAISPGQNTEAFF. The CDR3 DNA follows: TGTGCCATCTCGCCGGGACAGAACACTGAAGCTTTCTTT.

The table lists this clone with a few counts. The chain joins TRBV19 to TRBJ1-2; D uncertain. The CDR3 is made up of 11 amino acids. V lost 8 bases to trimming and J lost 7 bases, with 11 bases between them. CDR1 and CDR2 (germline): LNHDA, SQIVND (reference sequence). Here the CDR3 DNA reads TGTGCCAGTGGGGAATATAGTGGCTACACCTTC. As protein: CASGEYSGYTF.

In the case of this clone: Different DNA sequences within this sample yield the same CDR3. The CDR3 loop is CASSPPGLAGVYNEQFF. The CDR3 DNA is TGTGCCAGCTCACCACCGGGTCTAGCGGGAGTCTACAATGAGCAGTTCTTC. The chain combines TRBV18 with TRBJ2-1; 10 positions match TRBD2. J lost 3 bases, V lost 0 bases, and 5 bases had no gene match. From germline, CDR1 is KGHSH and CDR2 LQKENI. The CDR3 covers 17 residues.

The rearrangement joins TRBV27 to TRBJ2-7, with D possibly TRBD2 on 6 matching bases. V gave up 0 bases and J gave up 4 bases, with 13 bases separating them. Germline V gives CDR1 MNHEY, CDR2 SMNVEV (reference sequence). The CDR3 is 15 residues long. DNA of the CDR3: TGTGCCAGCAGTTTATCGGACGGCGGGGCGTACGAGCAGTACTTC. It translates to CASSLSDGGAYEQYF.

This clone has just one count. This chain connects TRBV27 to TRBJ1-4; D call uncertain. Germline values: CDR1 MNHEY, CDR2 SMNVEV (reference sequence). V dropped 0 bases and J dropped 8 bases, with 16 bases sitting between them. The CDR3 is made up of 16 amino acids. The CDR3 protein is CASSLSRSGVEEKLFF. Written as DNA, the CDR3 is TGTGCCAGCAGTTTATCGAGGTCCGGGGTGGAGGAAAAACTGTTTTTT.

The chain couples TRBV30 to TRBJ2-2; D is possibly TRBD1 (5 bases). Looked up from germline, CDR1 is GTSNPN and CDR2 is SVGIG (reference sequence). The CDR3 totals 17 residues. V lost 0 bases, J lost 4 bases, and 18 bases lay in between. The CDR3, as DNA: TGTGCCTGGAGTGTACATTATCCCAGGGCGGTCACCGGGGAGCTGTTTTTT. Protein sequence: CAWSVHYPRAVTGELFF.

The V and J genes are TRBV14 and TRBJ1-4; the D is unclear. Trimming took 4 bases from V and 8 from J, leaving 23 bases between them. Germline assignment: CDR1 SGHDN and CDR2 FVKESK. The CDR3 loop spans 17 amino acids. This CDR3 reads CASSPYDTPVGGEKLFF. The CDR3 DNA reads TGTGCCAGCAGCCCCTATGACACCCCGGTCGGTGGGGAAAAACTGTTTTTT.

This clone was seen just once. The CDR3 region is CAWSPSSRSTDTQYF. The CDR3 nucleotides read TGTGCCTGGAGTCCGTCTAGCCGGAGCACAGATACGCAGTATTTT. The chain joins TRBV30 to TRBJ2-3, with a possible D match to TRBD2 (5 bases). CDR3 length equals 15 residues. The germline V gene has CDR1 GTSNPN and CDR2 SVGIG (reference sequence). Trimming shortened V by 2 bases and J by 0 bases, and 12 bases separated the two germline ends.

This chain connects TRBV4-2 to TRBJ1-5, with D unclear. The V end lost 0 bases, the J end lost 5 bases, and 11 bases lay between the germline ends. Germline CDR1 and CDR2: LGHNA and YNFKEQ. The CDR3 totals 15 residues. DNA for the CDR3: TGTGCCAGCAGCCAAGATTGGTCGGGAGATCAGCCCCAGCATTTT. Residues: CASSQDWSGDQPQHF.